The present T cell receptor (beta chain) was sequenced within a study of blood T cells in healthy people across ages. Trimming stripped 4 bases from V and 6 bases from J, with 17 bases between. The CDR3 runs to 15 residues. The germline V gene encodes CDR1 SGHKS and CDR2 YYEKEE (reference sequence). PCR was performed a second time for about 7 to 11 cycles using a sample-barcoded 5' primer and a J-beta primer mix. TCRdb processed the 5' RACE reads anew with MiXCR; each CDR3 protein has one entry. Among some 1 million distinct CDR3 sequences listed, roughly 45% were seen once. This TCR derives from a woman in her sixties or seventies in good health. The J gene is TRBJ1-5, the V gene TRBV5-5; a possible D gene is TRBD1 (6 bases). What was sequenced was blood. CDR3 in amino acids: CASSRQAGTSQPQHF. CDR3 DNA: TGTGCCAGCAGCCGACAGGCTGGGACCAGTCAGCCCCAGCATTTT. The full variable domain, completed using reference TRBV5-5 and TRBJ1-5, is DAGVTQSPTHLIKTRGQQVTLRCSPISGHKSVSWYQQVLGQGPQFIFQYYEKEERGRGNFPDRFSARQFPNYSSELNVNALLLGDSALYLCASSRQAGTSQPQHFGDGTRLSIL.